The TCR beta chain under discussion was sequenced for a study of cytomegalovirus exposure and HLA in healthy donors. Findings and limits, study-wide: Among the most significant clusters, several appeared linked to common viral pathogens in a later analysis.

60 Vbeta and 13 Jbeta primers were used in PCR. The protocol was immunoSEQ multiplex PCR, while the TCRdb copy is restricted to in-frame clones and leaves out a portion. Its table lists tens of thousands of clones. With V trimmed by 5 bases and J by 3 bases, 3 bases remained unmatched. The length of the CDR3 is 13 residues. Looked up from germline, CDR1 is LNHDA and CDR2 is SQIVND (reference sequence). On this clone: Its target is not known.

What was sequenced was PBMCs. The chain links TRBV19 to TRBJ1-2; TRBD1 aligns across 7 bases. The receptor was isolated from a woman between 25 and 40 years old in good health and CMV-seropositive. Here the CDR3 reads CASSLTGDYGYTF. For the CDR3, the DNA is TGTGCCAGTAGTCTCACAGGGGACTATGGCTACACCTTC.